The present T cell receptor beta chain was sequenced within a study of Graves' ophthalmopathy and Graves' hyperthyroidism. Findings of the study overall: Most thyroid-expanded clonotypes exceeding 0.001 frequency were also found in blood.

Germline CDR1 is SGHRS and CDR2 is YFSETQ. The CDR3 spans 15 residues. Trimming cost V 4 bases and J 5 bases, with 18 bases left between them. Comment on this clonotype: Its antigen is not identified.

TCR beta CDR3 regions were amplified from RNA transcripts. RT-PCR in the first round used HTBI primers; a second-round multiplex PCR followed. From the multiplex PCR reads, TCRdb called clonotypes with MiXCR, one entry per CDR3 protein. The table lists about 480,000 distinct CDR3 sequences, 13% to 15% of them singletons. PBMCs were isolated from a 10 ml sample of fresh peripheral blood. The receptor's source is a woman aged 25 to 39 with Graves' ophthalmopathy. V and J are TRBV5-1 and TRBJ1-2; tentatively, D is TRBD1 (6 bases). The sequenced sample was blood. The CDR3 loop is CASSPGGGPNYGYTF. Here the CDR3 DNA reads TGCGCCAGCAGCCCCGGCGGGGGGCCAAATTATGGCTACACCTTC.